This record concerns one T cell receptor beta chain sequence. The data stem from a study of blood T cell repertoires in COVID-19. Study-wide context: COVID-19 samples from acute and convalescent phases originated in the United States, Italy and Spain. T cells, B-cell-depleted T cells, or PBMCs supplied cDNA or gDNA.

As processed by the authors: From reference gene primer amplification, estimates of nucleated cell counts were derived. Clones were read by immunoSEQ multiplex PCR, and TCRdb kept only the in-frame ones, dropping some. From that table come the V and J calls and clone size; the DNA was used to work out D and trimming. The sample carries roughly 100,000 clones, roughly 86% recorded once. The CDR3 totals 14 residues. The germline V gene encodes CDR1 SGHTA and CDR2 FQGNSA. J was trimmed by 4 bases and V by 4 bases; bases with no gene match: 6. This receptor was identified in a man in his forties or fifties with active or convalescent COVID-19. The specimen was peripheral blood. The genes are TRBV7-2 and TRBJ1-2, with 7 bases fitting TRBD1. The chain's CDR3 is CASSSGGQIYGYTF. As DNA, the CDR3 is TGTGCCAGCAGCTCAGGGGGACAGATCTATGGCTACACCTTC.